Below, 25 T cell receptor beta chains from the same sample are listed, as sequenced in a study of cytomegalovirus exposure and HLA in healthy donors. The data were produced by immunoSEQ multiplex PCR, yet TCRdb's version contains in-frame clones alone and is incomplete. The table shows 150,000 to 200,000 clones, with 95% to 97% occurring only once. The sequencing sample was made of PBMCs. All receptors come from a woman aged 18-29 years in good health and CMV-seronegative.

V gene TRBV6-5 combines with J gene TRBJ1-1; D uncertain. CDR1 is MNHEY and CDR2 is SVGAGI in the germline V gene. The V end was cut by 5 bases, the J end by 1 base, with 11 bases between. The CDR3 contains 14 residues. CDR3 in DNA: TGTGCCAGCAGTCGTGCGGCCAAGAACACTGAAGCTTTCTTT. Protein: CASSRAAKNTEAFF.

The CDR3 spells CASSYLGQSGYTF. Here the CDR3 DNA reads TGTGCCAGCAGTTACTTGGGACAGAGCGGGTACACCTTC. The chain combines TRBV6-5 with TRBJ1-2; 7 nucleotides line up with TRBD1. The germline V gene encodes CDR1 MNHEY and CDR2 SVGAGI. After removal of 1 base from V and 11 bases from J, the junction contained 7 bases not matched to a gene. This CDR3 comprises 13 residues.

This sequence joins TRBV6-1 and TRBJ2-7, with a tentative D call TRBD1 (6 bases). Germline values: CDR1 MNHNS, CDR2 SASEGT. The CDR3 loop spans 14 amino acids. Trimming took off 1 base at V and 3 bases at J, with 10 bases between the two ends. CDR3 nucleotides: TGTGCCAGCAGTGAAGTTTCAGGGGACTACGAGCAGTACTTC. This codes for CASSEVSGDYEQYF.

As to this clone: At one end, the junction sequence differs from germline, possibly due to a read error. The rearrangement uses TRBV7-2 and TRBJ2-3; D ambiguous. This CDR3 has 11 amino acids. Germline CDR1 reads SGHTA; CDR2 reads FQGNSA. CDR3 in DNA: TGTGCCAGCCCCCCCACAGATACGCAATGTTTT. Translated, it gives CASPPTDTQCF.

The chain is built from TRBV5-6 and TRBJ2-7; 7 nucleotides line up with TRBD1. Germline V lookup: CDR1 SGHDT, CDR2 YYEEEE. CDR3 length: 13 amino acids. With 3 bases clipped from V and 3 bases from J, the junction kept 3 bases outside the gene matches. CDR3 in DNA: TGTGCCAGCAGCTCGGCAGGGGGCTACGAGCAGTACTTC. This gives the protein CASSSAGGYEQYF. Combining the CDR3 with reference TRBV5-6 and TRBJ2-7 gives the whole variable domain DAGVTQSPTHLIKTRGQQVTLRCSPKSGHDTVSWYQQALGQGPQFIFQYYEEEERQRGNFPDRFSGHQFPNYSSELNVNALLLGDSALYLCASSSAGGYEQYFGPGTRLTVT.

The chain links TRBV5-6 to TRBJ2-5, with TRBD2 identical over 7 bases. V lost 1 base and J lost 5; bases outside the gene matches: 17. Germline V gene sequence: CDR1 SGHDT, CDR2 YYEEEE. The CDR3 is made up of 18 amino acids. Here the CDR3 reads CASSLYQAGDPIWETQYF. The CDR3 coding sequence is TGTGCCAGCAGCTTGTATCAGGCGGGGGACCCCATCTGGGAGACCCAGTACTTC.

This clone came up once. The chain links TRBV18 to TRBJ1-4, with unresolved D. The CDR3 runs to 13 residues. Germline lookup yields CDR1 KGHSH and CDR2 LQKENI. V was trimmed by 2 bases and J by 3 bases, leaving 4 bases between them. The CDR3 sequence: CASSPGSNEKLFF. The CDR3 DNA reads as TGTGCCAGCTCACCAGGCTCTAATGAAAAACTGTTTTTT.

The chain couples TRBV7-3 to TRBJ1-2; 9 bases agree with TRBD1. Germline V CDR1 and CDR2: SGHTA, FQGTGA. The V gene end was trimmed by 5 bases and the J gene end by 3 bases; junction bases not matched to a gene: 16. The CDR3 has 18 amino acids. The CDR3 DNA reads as TGTGCCAGCAGCCTTACAGGGGGCGCCGGGGATAGTGACTATGGCTACACCTTC. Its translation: CASSLTGGAGDSDYGYTF.

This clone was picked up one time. This chain's CDR3 is CASSLSSSGTGLRAFF. The CDR3 DNA reads as TGTGCCAGCAGCTTATCCTCATCCGGGACAGGGCTCCGAGCTTTCTTT. The V and J genes are TRBV7-6 and TRBJ1-1, with 9 bases identical to TRBD1. The CDR3 runs 16 residues. Per germline, CDR1 SGHVS and CDR2 FNYEAQ. V trimming: 2 bases; J trimming: 10 bases; junction bases outside the gene matches: 14. Full variable domain (rest looked up from reference TRBV7-6 and TRBJ1-1): GAGVSQSPRYKVTKRGQDVALRCDPISGHVSLYWYRQALGQGPEFLTYFNYEAQQDKSGLPNDRFSAERPEGSISTLTIQRTEQRDSAMYRCASSLSSSGTGLRAFFGQGTRLTVV.

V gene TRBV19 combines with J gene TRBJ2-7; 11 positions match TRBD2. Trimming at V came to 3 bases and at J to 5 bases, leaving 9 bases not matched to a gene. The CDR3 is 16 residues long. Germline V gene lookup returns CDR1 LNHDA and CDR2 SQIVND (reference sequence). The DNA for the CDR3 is TGTGCCAGTAGTATTTCTACTAGCGGGGGATTCGACGAGCAGTACTTC. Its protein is CASSISTSGGFDEQYF. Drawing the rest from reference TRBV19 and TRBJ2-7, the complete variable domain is DGGITQSPKYLFRKEGQNVTLSCEQNLNHDAMYWYRQDPGQGLRLIYYSQIVNDFQKGDIAEGYSVSREKKESFPLTVTSAQKNPTAFYLCASSISTSGGFDEQYFGPGTRLTVT.

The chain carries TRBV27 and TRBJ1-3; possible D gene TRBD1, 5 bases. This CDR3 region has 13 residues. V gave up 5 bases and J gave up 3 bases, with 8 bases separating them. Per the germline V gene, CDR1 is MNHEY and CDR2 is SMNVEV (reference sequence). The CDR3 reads CASSLGVGNTIYF. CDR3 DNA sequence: TGTGCCAGCAGTCTAGGGGTTGGAAACACCATATATTTT.

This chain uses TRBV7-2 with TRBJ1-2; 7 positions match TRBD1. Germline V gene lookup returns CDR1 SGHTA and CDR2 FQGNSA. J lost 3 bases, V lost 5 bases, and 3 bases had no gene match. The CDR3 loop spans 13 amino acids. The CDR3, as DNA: TGTGCCAGCAGCCGAGACAGGGACTATGGCTACACCTTC. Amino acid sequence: CASSRDRDYGYTF.

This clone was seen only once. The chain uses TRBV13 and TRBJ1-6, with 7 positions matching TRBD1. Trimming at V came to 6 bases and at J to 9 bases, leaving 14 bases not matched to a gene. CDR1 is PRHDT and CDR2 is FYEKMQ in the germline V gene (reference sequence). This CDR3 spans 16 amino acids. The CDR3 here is CASSSILTGLASPLHF. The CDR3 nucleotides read TGTGCCAGCAGTTCGATTCTGACAGGGTTGGCTTCACCCCTCCACTTT.

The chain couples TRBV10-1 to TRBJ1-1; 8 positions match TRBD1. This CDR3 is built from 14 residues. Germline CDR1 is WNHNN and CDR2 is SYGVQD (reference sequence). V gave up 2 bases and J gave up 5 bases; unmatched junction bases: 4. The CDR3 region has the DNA TGCGCCAGCAGTGAGCGACAGGGGCGGACTGAAGCTTTCTTT. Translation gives CASSERQGRTEAFF.

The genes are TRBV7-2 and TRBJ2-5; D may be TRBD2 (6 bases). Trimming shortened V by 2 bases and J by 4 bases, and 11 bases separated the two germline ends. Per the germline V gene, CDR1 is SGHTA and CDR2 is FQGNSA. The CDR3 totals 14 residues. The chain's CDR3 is CASSLWGVGETQYF. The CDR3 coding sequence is TGTGCCAGCAGCTTATGGGGGGTTGGAGAGACCCAGTACTTC.

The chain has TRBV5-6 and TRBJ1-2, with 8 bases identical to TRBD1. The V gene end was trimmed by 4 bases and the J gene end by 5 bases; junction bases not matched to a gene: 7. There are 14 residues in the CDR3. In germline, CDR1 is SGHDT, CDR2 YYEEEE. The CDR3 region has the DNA TGTGCCAGCAGCAACCCAGGGGGCGCATATGGCTACACCTTC. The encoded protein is CASSNPGGAYGYTF.

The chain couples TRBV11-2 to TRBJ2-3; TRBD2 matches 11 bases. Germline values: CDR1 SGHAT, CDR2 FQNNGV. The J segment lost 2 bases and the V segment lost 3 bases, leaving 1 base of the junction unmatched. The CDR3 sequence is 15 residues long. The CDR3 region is CASSLTSGVTDTQYF. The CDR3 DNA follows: TGTGCCAGCAGCTTGACTAGCGGGGTCACAGATACGCAGTATTTT.

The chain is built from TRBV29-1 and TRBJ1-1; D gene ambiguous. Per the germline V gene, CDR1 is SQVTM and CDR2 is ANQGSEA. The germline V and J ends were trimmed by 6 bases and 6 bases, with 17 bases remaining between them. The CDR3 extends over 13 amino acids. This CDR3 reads CSVLNSEIAEAFF. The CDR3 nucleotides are TGCAGCGTCCTAAACTCCGAGATCGCTGAAGCTTTCTTT.

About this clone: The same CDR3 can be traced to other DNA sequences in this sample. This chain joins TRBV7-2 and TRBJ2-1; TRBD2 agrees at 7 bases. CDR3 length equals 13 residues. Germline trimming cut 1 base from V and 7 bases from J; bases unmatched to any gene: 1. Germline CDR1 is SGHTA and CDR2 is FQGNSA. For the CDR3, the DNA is TGTGCCAGCAGCTTAGTGCGGGGGAATGAGCAGTTCTTC. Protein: CASSLVRGNEQFF.

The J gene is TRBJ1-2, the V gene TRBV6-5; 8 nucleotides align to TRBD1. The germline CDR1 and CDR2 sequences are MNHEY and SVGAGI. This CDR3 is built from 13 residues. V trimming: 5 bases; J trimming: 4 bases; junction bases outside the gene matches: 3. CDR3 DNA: TGTGCCAGCAGTAACAGGGGGTTCTATGGCTACACCTTC. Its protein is CASSNRGFYGYTF.

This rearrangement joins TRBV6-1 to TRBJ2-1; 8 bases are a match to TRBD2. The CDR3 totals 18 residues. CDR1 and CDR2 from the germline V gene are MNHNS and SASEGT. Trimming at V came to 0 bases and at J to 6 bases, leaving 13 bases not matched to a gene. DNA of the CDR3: TGTGCCAGCAGTGAAGCAATCGGGCGGGGGGCTTCCGGCAATGAGCAGTTCTTC. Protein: CASSEAIGRGASGNEQFF.

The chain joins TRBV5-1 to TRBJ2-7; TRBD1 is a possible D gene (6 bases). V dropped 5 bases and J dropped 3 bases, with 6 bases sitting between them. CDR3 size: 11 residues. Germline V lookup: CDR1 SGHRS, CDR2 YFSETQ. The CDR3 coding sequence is TGCGCCAGCAGAGGGGGCTACGAGCAGTACTTC. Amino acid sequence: CASRGGYEQYF.

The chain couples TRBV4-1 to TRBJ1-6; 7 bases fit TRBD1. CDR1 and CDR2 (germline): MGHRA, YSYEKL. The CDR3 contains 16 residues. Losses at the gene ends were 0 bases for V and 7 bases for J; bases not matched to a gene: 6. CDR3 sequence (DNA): TGCGCCAGCAGCCAAGATTTTCAGGGGGACAATTCACCCCTCCACTTT. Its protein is CASSQDFQGDNSPLHF.

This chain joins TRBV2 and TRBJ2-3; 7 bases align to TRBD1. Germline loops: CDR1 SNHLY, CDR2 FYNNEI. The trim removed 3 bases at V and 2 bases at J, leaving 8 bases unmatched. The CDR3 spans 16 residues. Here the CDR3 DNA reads TGTGCCAGCAGTGAGCGGCGACAGGGCCCCACAGATACGCAGTATTTT. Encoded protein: CASSERRQGPTDTQYF.

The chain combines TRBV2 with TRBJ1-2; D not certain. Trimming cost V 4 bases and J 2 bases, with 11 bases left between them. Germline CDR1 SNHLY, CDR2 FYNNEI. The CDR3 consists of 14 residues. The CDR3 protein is CASSVDGLNYGYTF. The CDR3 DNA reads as TGTGCCAGCAGTGTAGACGGACTGAACTATGGCTACACCTTC. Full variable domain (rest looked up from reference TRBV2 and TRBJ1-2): EPEVTQTPSHQVTQMGQEVILRCVPISNHLYFYWYRQILGQKVEFLVSFYNNEISEKSEIFDDQFSVERPDGSNFTLKIRSTKLEDSAMYFCASSVDGLNYGYTFGSGTRLTVV.